The 9 T cell receptor beta chains in this list originate from one sample, sequenced in a study of T cell responses to AZD1222 COVID-19 vaccine (dated by TCRdb to 2020 to 2023). In light of the paper, this sample's time point label describes: baseline before first vaccination. Library preparation was by the immunoSEQ multiplex PCR assay. Not all clones reach the TCRdb copy of this immuneACCESS table, which keeps in-frame sequences only. Checked studies attribute under half of the gap to unresolved V genes and leave the rest unexplained. The sample data list under 95,000 clones, and 88% of these were observed just once. Around 15% of the sample comes from the top ten. The source material was peripheral blood, sampled on day 0 of AZD1222 vaccination. All receptors derive from an adult in good health.

CDR3 sequence: CASSYLAGGTPLFF. The CDR3 DNA sequence: TGTGCCAGCAGTTACCTGGCGGGGGGGACTCCCCTGTTCTTC. The rearrangement links TRBV6-5 to TRBJ2-1, with 9 bases lining up with TRBD2. CDR1 and CDR2 (germline): MNHEY, SVGAGI. V lost 2 bases to trimming and J lost 15 bases; unmatched junction nucleotides: 11. The CDR3 length is 14 residues.

The count of this clone is one. This chain links TRBV12-3 or TRBV12-4 with TRBJ1-3; no reliable D call. V dropped 3 bases and J dropped 8 bases, with 11 bases sitting between them. This CDR3 comprises 13 residues. The CDR3 region is CASSFSQVDTIYF. The CDR3 coding sequence is TGTGCCAGCAGTTTCTCCCAGGTAGACACCATATATTTT.

The V call is TRBV19, the J call TRBJ1-3, with 7 positions matching TRBD1. V lost 5 bases and J lost 4; bases outside the gene matches: 5. The CDR3 is 14 amino acids. Germline values: CDR1 LNHDA, CDR2 SQIVND (reference sequence). CDR3 nucleotides: TGTGCCAGTAGTGTACAGGGGCCGGGAAACACCATATATTTT. Translated, it gives CASSVQGPGNTIYF. The complete variable domain, with remaining parts taken from reference TRBV19 and TRBJ1-3, reads DGGITQSPKYLFRKEGQNVTLSCEQNLNHDAMYWYRQDPGQGLRLIYYSQIVNDFQKGDIAEGYSVSREKKESFPLTVTSAQKNPTAFYLCASSVQGPGNTIYFGEGSWLTVV.

The chain links TRBV9 to TRBJ1-1; weak D call: TRBD1 (5 bases). The V end was cut by 2 bases, the J end by 1 base, with 12 bases between. The CDR3 loop spans 15 amino acids. Germline CDR1 and CDR2: SGDLS and YYNGEE. Written as DNA, the CDR3 is TGTGCCAGCAGCGTTTCACCCCAGGGGAACACTGAAGCTTTCTTT. Its translation: CASSVSPQGNTEAFF.

The chain has TRBV4-1 and TRBJ1-4; D call uncertain. The CDR3 sequence is 14 residues long. V lost 0 bases and J 11 bases, leaving 13 bases between the germline ends. Germline loops: CDR1 MGHRA, CDR2 YSYEKL. CDR3 nucleotide sequence: TGCGCCAGCAGCCAAGAAGGATCAGGCGGGAAACTGTTTTTT. This translates into CASSQEGSGGKLFF.

This clone came up once. CDR3 sequence (DNA): TGTGCCAGCTCAAACAGCCGTGAGCAGTACTTC. As protein: CASSNSREQYF. This rearrangement joins TRBV18 to TRBJ2-7, with D uncertain. From germline, CDR1 is KGHSH and CDR2 LQKENI. CDR3 size: 11 residues. V dropped 5 bases and J dropped 7 bases, with 9 bases sitting between them.

The V and J genes are TRBV19 and TRBJ1-3; possibly TRBD1 for D (5 bases). V gave up 1 base and J gave up 0 bases, with 10 bases separating them. The germline V gene encodes CDR1 LNHDA and CDR2 SQIVND (reference sequence). There are 16 residues in the CDR3. DNA for the CDR3: TGTGCCAGTAGTATAGGCAGGGCCCCCTCTGGAAACACCATATATTTT. It encodes CASSIGRAPSGNTIYF.

This clone was recorded only once. The chain joins TRBV5-1 to TRBJ2-3, with TRBD2 identical over 8 bases. Per the germline V gene, CDR1 is SGHRS and CDR2 is YFSETQ. The CDR3 has 16 amino acids. V was clipped by 2 bases and J by 2 bases; unmatched bases: 7. CDR3 DNA: TGCGCCAGCAGCTTAATGGGACTAGGTTTCACAGATACGCAGTATTTT. This sequence encodes CASSLMGLGFTDTQYF.

This clone was observed a few times. CDR3 nucleotide sequence: TGTGCCAGCAGTTTGAGGGGGCAGTTGCAAGAGACCCAGTACTTC. Encoded protein: CASSLRGQLQETQYF. This chain links TRBV27 with TRBJ2-5; 7 nucleotides match TRBD1. From germline, CDR1 is MNHEY and CDR2 SMNVEV (reference sequence). The CDR3 length is 15 residues. V shed 3 bases, J shed 2 bases, and the junction held 6 bases outside the gene matches.